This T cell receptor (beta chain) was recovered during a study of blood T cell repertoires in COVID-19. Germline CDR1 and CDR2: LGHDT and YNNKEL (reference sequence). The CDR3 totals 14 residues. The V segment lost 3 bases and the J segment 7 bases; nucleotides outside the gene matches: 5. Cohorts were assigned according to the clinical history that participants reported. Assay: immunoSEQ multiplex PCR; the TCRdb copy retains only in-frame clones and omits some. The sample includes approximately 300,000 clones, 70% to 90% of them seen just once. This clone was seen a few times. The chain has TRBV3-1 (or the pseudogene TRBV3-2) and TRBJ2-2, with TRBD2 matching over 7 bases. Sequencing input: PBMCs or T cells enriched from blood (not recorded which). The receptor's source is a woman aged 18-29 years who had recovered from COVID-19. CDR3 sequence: CASSQAGRDGELFF. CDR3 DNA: TGTGCCAGCAGCCAGGCAGGGAGGGACGGGGAGCTGTTTTTT.